This T cell receptor (beta chain) emerged from a study of cytomegalovirus exposure and HLA in healthy donors. Study-wide results and caveats: The availability of immune exposure information extended only to CMV serostatus. Specific recognition of CMV antigens was confirmed in vitro for a few chains (all CMV-associated). Some TCR beta chains (about 180 of them) were listed as cytomegalovirus-associated.

Concerning this clone: Its antigen remains unidentified.

The CDR3 has 12 amino acids. CDR1 is SNHLY and CDR2 is FYNNEI in the germline V gene. The V gene lost 8 bases and the J gene lost 0 bases, with 7 bases spanning the gap. Primers: 60 Vbeta forward and 13 Jbeta reverse. TCRdb's copy holds only in-frame clones and misses some; the assay was immunoSEQ multiplex PCR. This table holds 120,000 to 150,000 clones, more than 65% found once. The receptor was isolated from a man between 25 and 39 years old in good health and CMV-seropositive. The gene calls are TRBV2 and TRBJ1-2; D ambiguous. The sequencing input was PBMCs. CDR3 DNA: TGTGCCAGCCTCGGGTCTAACTATGGCTACACCTTC. Its translation: CASLGSNYGYTF.